The clone carrying this TCR beta chain was seen a handful of times. A mixed TRB-A/B primer pool amplified rearranged TRB by multiplex touch-down PCR. TCRdb processed the multiplex PCR reads anew with MiXCR; each CDR3 protein has one entry. The sample carries several thousand distinct CDR3 sequences, roughly a quarter recorded once. These data belong to a study of T cell repertoires in aging, cancer and after chemotherapy. The germline V and J ends were trimmed by 1 base and 4 bases, with 7 bases remaining between them. CDR3 length: 13 residues. The germline V gene encodes CDR1 SEHNR and CDR2 FQNEAQ (reference sequence). The template was genomic DNA from peripheral blood, not RNA.

Sequences were obtained from blood. This clonotype was sampled from a human donor in good health. The donor label of this sample is uncertain. The rearrangement joins TRBV7-9 to TRBJ2-5; D not resolved. Written as DNA, the CDR3 is TGTGCCAGCAGCTTAGATACGGGAGAGACCCAGTACTTC. Translating gives CASSLDTGETQYF.